This T cell receptor (beta chain) was retrieved from a study of cytomegalovirus exposure and HLA in healthy donors. Findings of the study overall: It was in a later analysis that TCR association rates were seen to vary by HLA locus, highest for DRB1 and lowest for HLA-C. Presence/absence analyses assumed roughly uniform sequencing depth across donors, which may not hold. Reports showed the classifier diagnosing cytomegalovirus status with high specificity and sensitivity.

A remark on this clone: The antigen is unknown.

Looked up from germline, CDR1 is SGHNT and CDR2 is YYREEE (reference sequence). V lost 4 bases to trimming and J lost 4 bases, with 14 bases between them. The CDR3 is made up of 14 amino acids. Both 60 Vbeta primers and 13 Jbeta primers went into the PCR. Per the original methods: An analysis performed later counted 74 million or so unique TCR beta chains (roughly 11 million of them shared). Assay used: immunoSEQ multiplex PCR; TCRdb lists only in-frame clones, some missing. The DNA gave D and trimming, while V, J and clone size come from that table. This table holds around 150,000 clones, roughly 80% found once.

V gene TRBV5-4 combines with J gene TRBJ2-5, with D perhaps TRBD1 (6 bases). This sequence was found in a man younger than 35 in good health and CMV-seronegative. Source material: PBMCs. The chain's CDR3 is CASSGPQGRETQYF. CDR3 sequence (DNA): TGTGCCAGCAGCGGACCTCAGGGGCGAGAGACCCAGTACTTC. Full variable domain (remainder filled in from reference TRBV5-4 and TRBJ2-5): ETGVTQSPTHLIKTRGQQVTLRCSSQSGHNTVSWYQQALGQGPQFIFQYYREEENGRGNFPPRFSGLQFPNYSSELNVNALELDDSALYLCASSGPQGRETQYFGPGTRLLVL.